The 10 T cell receptor beta chains below were found in one sample sequenced in a study of cytomegalovirus exposure and HLA in healthy donors. Researchers ran the PCR with 60 Vbeta and 13 Jbeta primers. Clones were read by immunoSEQ multiplex PCR, and TCRdb kept only the in-frame ones, dropping some. The repertoire holds fewer than 150,000 clones, with approximately 77% as singletons. The specimen was PBMCs. These receptors originate from a young man in good health and CMV-seronegative.

The chain joins TRBV4-1 to TRBJ1-5; D gene unclear. The germline V gene has CDR1 MGHRA and CDR2 YSYEKL. The CDR3 spans 13 residues. V was pared by 3 bases and J by 5 bases, with 8 bases between. The CDR3 coding sequence is TGCGCCAGCAGCCATCAGGTGTATCAGCCCCAGCATTTT. It specifies CASSHQVYQPQHF.

This clone was recorded a few times. This sequence joins TRBV5-4 and TRBJ2-5; 9 bases fit TRBD1. The CDR3 contains 15 residues. J gave up 4 bases and V 4 bases, and 8 bases lay outside the gene matches. Germline loops: CDR1 SGHNT, CDR2 YYREEE (reference sequence). CDR3 sequence (DNA): TGTGCCAGCAGCGGAAGAGCACAGGGGGCAGAGACCCAGTACTTC. Its protein product is CASSGRAQGAETQYF.

CDR3 sequence: CASSHPQWVEGDTQYF. In DNA form, the CDR3 reads TGTGCCAGCAGCCACCCCCAGTGGGTTGAGGGAGATACGCAGTATTTT. J is TRBJ2-3 and V is TRBV13; a possible D gene is TRBD2 (5 bases). This CDR3 has 16 residues. Trimming stripped 5 bases from V and 5 bases from J, with 20 bases between. CDR1 PRHDT and CDR2 FYEKMQ come from the germline V gene (reference sequence).

In this sample, this clone turned up a few times. This rearrangement joins TRBV2 to TRBJ2-4; TRBD1 matches 9 bases. The germline CDR1 and CDR2 sequences are SNHLY and FYNNEI. CDR3 length equals 15 residues. With 10 bases clipped from V and 6 bases from J, the junction kept 13 bases outside the gene matches. The CDR3 DNA reads as TGTGCCACATCCCCCCTACAGGGGGCGGGAAACATTCAGTACTTC. This gives the protein CATSPLQGAGNIQYF.

The chain uses TRBV12-5 and TRBJ1-1, with 8 bases fitting TRBD1. Germline assignment: CDR1 LGHNT and CDR2 FRNRAP. Trimming removed 4 bases from V and 5 bases from J; junction bases left unmatched: 9. The CDR3 has 15 amino acids. CDR3 bases: TGTGCTAGTGGTTCGACCTCGACAGGGGCGACTGAAGCTTTCTTT. Translating it yields CASGSTSTGATEAFF. Variable domain in full (rest from reference TRBV12-5 and TRBJ1-1): DARVTQTPRHKVTEMGQEVTMRCQPILGHNTVFWYRQTMMQGLELLAYFRNRAPLDDSGMPKDRFSAEMPDATLATLKIQPSEPRDSAVYFCASGSTSTGATEAFFGQGTRLTVV.

Only one count was recorded for this clone. The V gene is TRBV14, the J gene TRBJ1-3; 7 bases align to TRBD1. V shed 2 bases, J shed 4 bases, and the junction held 5 bases outside the gene matches. CDR1 is SGHDN, CDR2 FVKESK, per germline. The CDR3 length is 15 residues. The CDR3 loop is CASSQRTGPGNTIYF. The CDR3 coding sequence is TGTGCCAGCAGCCAACGGACAGGACCCGGAAACACCATATATTTT.

This chain links TRBV7-2 with TRBJ2-7; 7 nucleotides match TRBD2. In germline, CDR1 is SGHTA, CDR2 FQGNSA. The CDR3 totals 15 residues. The ends lost 5 bases at V and 0 bases at J; junction bases unmatched: 7. For the CDR3, the DNA is TGTGCCAGCAGCCCCTCTAGCGGTCACTCCTACGAGCAGTACTTC. This sequence encodes CASSPSSGHSYEQYF.

This clone was observed once. The V and J genes are TRBV7-2 and TRBJ1-2; D is uncertain. The CDR3 is 13 amino acids. V was clipped by 5 bases and J by 3 bases, with 10 bases between them. Germline V lookup: CDR1 SGHTA, CDR2 FQGNSA. The CDR3 DNA is TGTGCCAGCAGCGGAAGGGAGGACTATGGCTACACCTTC. Residues: CASSGREDYGYTF.

This chain joins TRBV19 and TRBJ2-5; 11 bases map to TRBD1. This CDR3 is built from 15 residues. Trimming cost V 6 bases and J 4 bases; bases outside gene matches: 7. Germline V gene lookup returns CDR1 LNHDA and CDR2 SQIVND (reference sequence). CDR3 sequence reads: CASSNAGTGGETQYF. CDR3 DNA sequence: TGTGCCAGTAGCAACGCCGGGACAGGGGGAGAGACCCAGTACTTC. The full variable domain, its missing parts supplied by reference TRBV19 and TRBJ2-5, is DGGITQSPKYLFRKEGQNVTLSCEQNLNHDAMYWYRQDPGQGLRLIYYSQIVNDFQKGDIAEGYSVSREKKESFPLTVTSAQKNPTAFYLCASSNAGTGGETQYFGPGTRLLVL.

DNA of the CDR3: TGTGCCAGCAGACTCCCTACCACGGGAAATACTGGAAACACCATATATTTT. It codes for CASRLPTTGNTGNTIYF. This chain connects TRBV28 to TRBJ1-3; D remains ambiguous. CDR3 length equals 17 residues. The V and J ends lost 6 bases and 2 bases respectively, with 20 bases between them. The germline V gene encodes CDR1 MDHEN and CDR2 SYDVKM.